The subject of this entry is one T cell receptor (beta chain). Its specificity is not known. All of the isolated RNA was reverse transcribed, so expressed TCRB transcripts were sequenced. Some clones are missing from TCRdb's copy, which holds only in-frame ones; the method was immunoSEQ multiplex PCR. The sample consists of 200,000 to 250,000 clones, 9.5% to 13% of them appearing once. This CDR3 is 14 amino acids long. Germline V gene sequence: CDR1 SQVTM, CDR2 ANQGSEA. Trimming removed 5 bases at V and 2 bases at J, with 16 bases between. Over 95% purity was reached by all sorted populations. These data belong to a study of beta chain features in type 1 diabetes. Overall study findings and caveats: Among all four CD4+ subsets, Type 1 diabetes patients had TCRB CDR3s that were moderately but significantly shorter. Naive, central memory and Treg TCRB repertoires seemed to resemble each other more closely in patients than they did in healthy donors.

The sequencing sample was made of central memory CD4+ T cells from blood. This TCR came from a man between 18 and 29 years old in good health. This chain connects TRBV29-1 to TRBJ2-7, with D perhaps matching TRBD2 (6 bases). The CDR3 loop is CSVLIGGATYEQYF. For the CDR3, the DNA is TGCAGCGTTCTTATCGGGGGAGCAACCTACGAGCAGTACTTC.